This TCR beta chain was captured by sequencing in a study of OX40 agonist ivuxolimab in advanced cancers. For the study at large: Intravenous ivuxolimab was administered to patients every 2 weeks at 0.01 to 10 mg/kg. Prior anti-PD-1, anti-PD-L1 or anti-CTLA-4 therapy did not bar entry, and approximately 43% had some. Partial responses, seen in three patients, involved one hepatocellular carcinoma and two cutaneous melanomas. Overall study results and limits: On average, CD8+ T cells showed a greater number of expanded clones than CD4+.

Data came from immunoSEQ multiplex PCR; TCRdb stores just in-frame clones and leaves some out. The table lists roughly 23,000 clones, around 80% of them singletons. The trim removed 6 bases at V and 0 bases at J, leaving 8 bases unmatched. The V gene's germline CDR1 is LGHNT and CDR2 FRNRAP. CDR3 size: 16 residues. Details on this clone: The antigen is unknown.

The rearrangement joins TRBV12-5 to TRBJ2-1, with 7 bases that match TRBD2. The specimen was CD4+ or CD8+ T cells sorted from blood, collected in a trial of the OX40 agonist ivuxolimab. The TCR comes from an adult with an advanced solid tumor such as melanoma, head and neck, liver or kidney cancer. The CDR3 nucleotides are TGTGCTAGTGGCCCAGGAGCGGGAAGCTCCTACAATGAGCAGTTCTTC. Its translation: CASGPGAGSSYNEQFF.